The present entry profiles one T cell receptor (beta chain) with its context. Its antigen is still unknown. A much larger clone lies a single base off, so this may be a read error. This record belongs to a study of T cells in Graves' hyperthyroidism and ophthalmopathy. General study points: Most thyroid clonotypes expanded above 0.001 appeared in blood too.

This CDR3 comprises 14 residues. Germline CDR1 is KGHSH and CDR2 is LQKENI. TCR beta CDR3 sequences were amplified from RNA transcripts. The study used the HTBI primer set for a first-round RT-PCR of the TCR CDR3. TCRdb independently ran MiXCR on the multiplex PCR reads; one entry per CDR3 protein. The sample consists of approximately 360,000 distinct CDR3 sequences, about 15% of them appearing once. This clonotype was obtained from a woman aged 18-29 years with Graves' hyperthyroidism that later progressed to Graves' ophthalmopathy. The sequencing input was blood. The genes are TRBV18 and TRBJ2-2; D remains ambiguous. DNA of the CDR3: TGTGCCAGCCCACCAATGGTTGTGACCGGGGAGCTGTTTTTT. Its translation is CASPPMVVTGELFF.